This T cell receptor (beta chain) was sequenced for a study of blood T cell repertoires in COVID-19. Turning to the study itself: Whether acute or convalescent, the COVID-19 samples came from the United States, Italy and Spain. Sample material is recorded as cDNA or gDNA derived from T cells, B-cell-depleted T cells, or PBMCs.

The germline CDR1 and CDR2 sequences are SGHTA and FQGNSA. The CDR3 loop spans 13 amino acids. Trimming removed 8 bases from V and 2 bases from J, with 9 bases in between. Authors' processing steps: Amplification from reference gene primers served as the basis for estimated nucleated cell counts. Libraries were prepared by immunoSEQ multiplex PCR; TCRdb keeps only in-frame clonotypes and omits some of them. V, J and clone size were drawn from that table, and D and trimming were deduced from the DNA. The sample has roughly 64,000 clones; under 80% are singletons. The genes are TRBV7-2 and TRBJ2-2, with D possibly being TRBD2 (5 bases). Sequencing was performed on peripheral blood. This receptor was taken from a human donor in a cohort sampled during active COVID-19. The CDR3 region has the DNA TGTGCCAGCCGGGAAAGAAACACCGGGGAGCTGTTTTTT. Translation gives CASRERNTGELFF.